The source of this T cell receptor beta chain is a study of blood T cell repertoires in COVID-19. Study-level information: Some COVID-19 samples were acute and others convalescent; all came from the United States, Italy and Spain.

Germline V lookup: CDR1 MGHRA, CDR2 YSYEKL. There are 18 residues in the CDR3. Germline trimming cut 0 bases from V and 2 bases from J; bases unmatched to any gene: 9. Seattle's enrolled individuals joined amid active infection and were then monitored longitudinally. How the authors handled the data: By means of reference gene primer amplification, nucleated cell counts were estimated. Assay: immunoSEQ multiplex PCR; the TCRdb copy retains only in-frame clones and omits some. V and J calls plus clone size are reproduced from that table; the DNA served to infer D and trimming. Among approximately 170,000 clones listed, under 85% were seen once.

Sequences were obtained from peripheral blood. The rearrangement joins TRBV4-1 to TRBJ2-1; TRBD2 matches 8 bases. The TCR originated in an older woman with COVID-19, enrolled during active disease. The CDR3 sequence is CASSQEVLEREPYNEQFF. The CDR3 DNA sequence: TGCGCCAGCAGCCAAGAAGTGCTCGAGCGGGAGCCCTACAATGAGCAGTTCTTC.